Following are 14 T cell receptor beta chains from one sample sequenced in a study of spatial heterogeneity in lung cancer. Documented time point: blood at routine non-recurrence follow-up after resection. Unsorted samples of tumor, nontumor lung or frozen PBMC had their whole RNA sequenced. TCRdb used MiXCR to reprocess the 5' RACE reads, holding one entry per CDR3 protein. The table includes 51,000 or so distinct CDR3 sequences, more than 6.5% detected once. The material sequenced was PBMCs, taken at follow-up. The receptor source for this set is a female donor with early-stage non-small cell lung cancer.

The rearrangement joins TRBV13 to TRBJ2-1, with 14 bases aligning to TRBD2. CDR3 length: 20 amino acids. V lost 4 bases and J lost 0; bases outside the gene matches: 11. The V gene's germline CDR1 is PRHDT and CDR2 FYEKMQ (reference sequence). The CDR3 nucleotides read TGTGCCAGCAGCTCACGACCGGGACTAGCGGGGGATGGCTCCTACAATGAGCAGTTCTTC. This encodes CASSSRPGLAGDGSYNEQFF.

This clonotype was detected ten times or more. V is TRBV5-1 and J is TRBJ2-3, with D perhaps being TRBD1 or TRBD2 (5 bases each). The CDR3 runs 14 residues. V was trimmed by 4 bases and J by 4 bases, leaving 13 bases between them. The germline V gene has CDR1 SGHRS and CDR2 YFSETQ. The CDR3 region has the DNA TGCGCCAGCAGCGAGGGACGAGCCCCAGATACGCAGTATTTT. Translation gives CASSEGRAPDTQYF.

Only a few counts were recorded for this clonotype. The limits of the CDR3 on the DNA are not certain, so only TCRdb's listed CDR3 is given. The chain couples TRBV6-4 to TRBJ2-1; whether TRBD2, the table's D call, matches the DNA was not checked. The germline gives CDR1 MRHNA, CDR2 SNTAGT. The CDR3 has 14 amino acids, counting both end residues. The CDR3 spells CATMDYFCDNEQFF.

This clonotype was detected many times. The gene calls are TRBV3-1 and TRBJ2-1, with D tentatively TRBD1 (5 bases). CDR3 size: 15 residues. Germline CDR1 and CDR2: LGHDT and YNNKEL (reference sequence). Trimming took 3 bases from V and 4 from J, leaving 13 bases between them. The CDR3 bases are TGTGCCAGCAGCCAGGGCTGGCAGGGATACAATGAGCAGTTCTTC. Protein: CASSQGWQGYNEQFF.

This clonotype was observed at least ten times. The V and J genes are TRBV12-3 or TRBV12-4 and TRBJ2-3; D uncertain. CDR3 length equals 15 residues. The ends were cut back, 3 bases at V and 0 bases at J, with 10 bases in the middle. CDR3 nucleotides: TGTGCCAGCAGTTTCTCCGCAACTAGCACAGATACGCAGTATTTT. Amino acids: CASSFSATSTDTQYF.

The table lists this clonotype with many counts. V and J are TRBV29-1 and TRBJ2-7; either TRBD1 or TRBD2 may fit D (5 bases each). The V gene's germline CDR1 is SQVTM and CDR2 ANQGSEA. V dropped 6 bases and J dropped 4 bases, with 16 bases sitting between them. The CDR3 extends over 13 amino acids. For the CDR3, the DNA is TGCAGCGTCGGCTCGGGACCCGTGTACGAGCAGTACTTC. This translates into CSVGSGPVYEQYF.

This clonotype was counted ten times or more. The chain links TRBV20-1 to TRBJ1-1; D is ambiguous. V lost 1 base, J lost 10 bases, and 19 bases lay in between. Germline assignment: CDR1 DFQATT and CDR2 SNEGSKA (reference sequence). This CDR3 has 14 amino acids. The CDR3 is CSARGSAGFILAFF. The CDR3 coding sequence is TGCAGTGCTAGAGGAAGCGCAGGATTTATATTAGCTTTCTTT.

The chain combines TRBV6-2 or TRBV6-3 with TRBJ1-6, with D perhaps TRBD1 (6 bases). The V end was cut by 3 bases, the J end by 17 bases, with 14 bases between. The CDR3 covers 12 residues. Germline V gene lookup returns CDR1 MNHEY and CDR2 SVGEGT. For the CDR3, the DNA is TGTGCCAGCAGTTATCGGGACACCCCCTTCCACTTT. Amino acids: CASSYRDTPFHF.

V gene TRBV20-1 combines with J gene TRBJ2-5; no firm D call. In germline, CDR1 is DFQATT, CDR2 SNEGSKA (reference sequence). V was cut by 3 bases and J by 1 base, with 12 bases left in between. This CDR3 comprises 14 residues. CDR3 residues: CSARDGFLQETQYF. CDR3 nucleotide sequence: TGCAGTGCTAGGGACGGATTCCTCCAAGAGACCCAGTACTTC.

The chain is built from TRBV7-6 and TRBJ2-2; 10 bases fit TRBD2. Per germline, CDR1 SGHVS and CDR2 FNYEAQ. This CDR3 has 17 amino acids. With V trimmed by 1 base and J by 4 bases, 6 bases remained unmatched. In DNA form, the CDR3 reads TGTGCCAGCAGCTTAGAATCGGGACTAGCGACCACCGGGGAGCTGTTTTTT. Translated: CASSLESGLATTGELFF.

In this sample, this clonotype turned up many times. The CDR3 is CASSLSGSGFYAGELFF. Written as DNA, the CDR3 is TGTGCCAGCAGTTTATCCGGCTCAGGGTTTTATGCCGGGGAGCTGTTTTTT. This chain links TRBV27 with TRBJ2-2; D may be TRBD1 (5 bases). Germline CDR1 reads MNHEY; CDR2 reads SMNVEV (reference sequence). V was shortened by 0 bases and J by 6 bases, with 17 bases between the two germline ends. The length of the CDR3 is 17 residues.

This clonotype was seen ten or more times. The rearrangement links TRBV29-1 to TRBJ2-2, with 7 bases identical to TRBD2. Trimming cost V 2 bases and J 2 bases; bases outside gene matches: 2. The CDR3 sequence is 14 residues long. Germline CDR1 SQVTM, CDR2 ANQGSEA. The DNA of the CDR3 is TGCAGCGTTGAAAAGCGGGACAACACCGGGGAGCTGTTTTTT. Translating it yields CSVEKRDNTGELFF.

The table lists this clonotype with many counts. The V and J genes are TRBV5-1 and TRBJ2-4; D not certain. There are 15 residues in the CDR3. V lost 4 bases and J 0 bases, leaving 11 bases between the germline ends. Germline V gives CDR1 SGHRS, CDR2 YFSETQ. CDR3 in DNA: TGCGCCAGCAGCCTGGAAGGGCTAGCCAAAAACATTCAGTACTTC. Translated, it gives CASSLEGLAKNIQYF.

The table lists this clonotype with a few counts. V and J are TRBV7-2 and TRBJ1-2; maybe TRBD1 (6 bases). Germline CDR1 is SGHTA and CDR2 is FQGNSA. V dropped 3 bases and J dropped 3 bases, with 11 bases sitting between them. This CDR3 is 14 amino acids long. CDR3 sequence: CASSFTGLDYGYTF. In DNA, the CDR3 is TGTGCCAGCAGCTTTACAGGGTTGGACTATGGCTACACCTTC.